The 18 T cell receptor beta chains in this list originate from one sample, sequenced in a study of blood T cell repertoires in COVID-19 (dated by TCRdb to 2018 to 2020). Libraries were prepared through the immunoSEQ multiplex PCR assay. TCRdb's version of the immuneACCESS table is confined to in-frame rearrangements and falls short of the full clone set. An unresolved V gene accounts for under half of the shortfall where checked; the remainder is of unknown origin. The sample table shows 150,000 to 200,000 clones, and 90% are seen once. The ten largest clones add up to 0.5% to 0.55% of the sample. Sequenced: peripheral blood. These receptors all stem from a man aged 50-59 years with acute or convalescent COVID-19.

The genes are TRBV9 and TRBJ1-6, with D possibly being TRBD1 (5 bases). The CDR3 has 14 residues. V lost 4 bases and J 10 bases, leaving 15 bases between the germline ends. Germline loops: CDR1 SGDLS, CDR2 YYNGEE. The CDR3, as DNA: TGTGCCAGCAGCCCTTTGACAGATTCCTCACCCCTCCACTTT. Protein sequence: CASSPLTDSSPLHF.

V usage is TRBV19 and J usage is TRBJ2-1; 9 nucleotides align to TRBD1. This CDR3 is 15 amino acids long. J lost 9 bases, V lost 3 bases, and 9 bases had no gene match. The germline CDR1 and CDR2 sequences are LNHDA and SQIVND (reference sequence). CDR3 region: CASSMADRGIGEQFF. Written as DNA, the CDR3 is TGTGCCAGTAGTATGGCAGACAGGGGGATAGGTGAGCAGTTCTTC.

The rearrangement links TRBV4-3 to TRBJ1-2; D possibly corresponds to TRBD1 (5 bases). This CDR3 contains 16 residues. Germline V gene sequence: CDR1 LGHNA, CDR2 YSLEER. The ends were cut back, 1 base at V and 4 bases at J, with 16 bases in the middle. The chain's CDR3 is CASSQGVGVGGYGYTF. In DNA, the CDR3 is TGCGCCAGCAGCCAAGGGGTAGGGGTAGGTGGCTATGGCTACACCTTC.

The chain joins TRBV9 to TRBJ2-7, with D perhaps matching TRBD2 (6 bases). The CDR3 totals 12 residues. Germline assignment: CDR1 SGDLS and CDR2 YYNGEE. Trimming left V 0 bases short and J 7 bases short, with 8 bases between. The CDR3 DNA is TGTGCCAGCAGCGTAGTTGCGGGGGAGCAGTACGTC. Translation gives CASSVVAGEQYV.

The chain carries TRBV18 and TRBJ2-3; the D gene is possibly TRBD1 (5 bases). Trimming left V 6 bases short and J 6 bases short, with 16 bases between. This CDR3 spans 14 amino acids. CDR1 is KGHSH and CDR2 is LQKENI in the germline V gene. CDR3 protein: CASSPNQGPDTQYF. CDR3 nucleotides: TGTGCCAGCTCTCCCAACCAGGGTCCGGATACGCAGTATTTT. Full variable domain (remainder filled in from reference TRBV18 and TRBJ2-3): NAGVMQNPRHLVRRRGQEARLRCSPMKGHSHVYWYRQLPEEGLKFMVYLQKENIIDESGMPKERFSAEFPKEGPSILRIQQVVRGDSAAYFCASSPNQGPDTQYFGPGTRLTVL.

This chain links TRBV18 with TRBJ2-5, with 9 bases fitting TRBD2. The CDR3 covers 16 residues. V shed 1 base and J 5 bases; nucleotides not matched to a gene: 8. Germline CDR1 is KGHSH and CDR2 is LQKENI. The CDR3 loop reads CASSPRAGGPGETQYF. CDR3 coding DNA: TGTGCCAGCTCACCACGGGCGGGAGGGCCTGGCGAGACCCAGTACTTC.

This chain connects TRBV10-1 to TRBJ2-7, with 8 bases aligning to TRBD1. Germline assignment: CDR1 WNHNN and CDR2 SYGVQD (reference sequence). This CDR3 has 14 residues. J lost 8 bases, V lost 2 bases, and 8 bases had no gene match. CDR3 nucleotide sequence: TGCGCCAGCAGTGAGCCCGGGACAGGAGGCCAGCAGTACTTC. This encodes CASSEPGTGGQQYF.

This chain joins TRBV5-1 and TRBJ1-2; D might be TRBD1 (6 bases). This CDR3 spans 14 amino acids. Trimming left V 5 bases short and J 3 bases short, with 14 bases between. Germline assignment: CDR1 SGHRS and CDR2 YFSETQ. The CDR3, as DNA: TGCGCCAGCAGACAGAGAGGGGGGGACTATGGCTACACCTTC. Its translation: CASRQRGGDYGYTF.

The chain has TRBV10-2 and TRBJ1-4, with 7 bases lining up with TRBD1. The V segment lost 7 bases and the J segment 8 bases; nucleotides outside the gene matches: 7. This CDR3 contains 13 residues. The germline V gene has CDR1 WSHSY and CDR2 SAAADI. CDR3 sequence reads: CASKTGNGEKLFF. DNA of the CDR3: TGCGCCAGCAAGACAGGGAACGGGGAAAAACTGTTTTTT.

The rearrangement uses TRBV2 and TRBJ1-3; D gene ambiguous. There are 12 residues in the CDR3. Per germline, CDR1 SNHLY and CDR2 FYNNEI. V was shortened by 5 bases and J by 4 bases, with 6 bases between the two germline ends. The CDR3 loop is CASSREGNTIYF. The DNA for the CDR3 is TGTGCCAGCAGTCGAGAGGGAAACACCATATATTTT.

The chain links TRBV29-1 to TRBJ2-3, with 9 bases lining up with TRBD2. This CDR3 contains 22 residues. Germline V gives CDR1 SQVTM, CDR2 ANQGSEA. V shed 0 bases, J shed 0 bases, and the junction held 22 bases outside the gene matches. This chain's CDR3 is CSVEDPEPSNIVGTSSTDTQYF. DNA of the CDR3: TGCAGCGTTGAAGATCCGGAGCCTTCTAACATTGTGGGGACTAGCAGCACAGATACGCAGTATTTT.

This chain connects TRBV9 to TRBJ1-1; 10 bases line up with TRBD1. There are 15 residues in the CDR3. Trimming removed 0 bases from V and 2 bases from J; junction bases left unmatched: 1. Germline CDR1 SGDLS, CDR2 YYNGEE. CDR3 protein: CASSVVTGGNTEAFF. In nucleotides, the CDR3 is TGTGCCAGCAGCGTAGTGACAGGGGGCAACACTGAAGCTTTCTTT.

This clone was picked up a small number of times. V is TRBV2 and J is TRBJ1-5; D ambiguous. The germline gives CDR1 SNHLY, CDR2 FYNNEI. The CDR3 sequence is 13 residues long. V lost 3 bases and J lost 4, with 7 bases in between. Here the CDR3 reads CASSESRNQPQHF. Here the CDR3 DNA reads TGTGCCAGCAGTGAGAGTAGAAATCAGCCCCAGCATTTT.

The chain links TRBV6-2 or TRBV6-3 to TRBJ2-3; D is unclear. Germline V gene sequence: CDR1 MNHEY, CDR2 SVGEGT. Trimming pared 6 bases from V and 9 bases from J, leaving 16 bases between. The CDR3 has 13 residues. The CDR3 loop reads CASSPNPGITQYF. CDR3 in DNA: TGTGCCAGCAGCCCTAATCCAGGAATCACGCAGTATTTT.

The gene calls are TRBV5-6 and TRBJ2-7; 10 bases agree with TRBD2. The J segment lost 2 bases and the V segment lost 5 bases, leaving 7 bases of the junction unmatched. The germline V gene has CDR1 SGHDT and CDR2 YYEEEE. The CDR3 runs 15 residues. The CDR3 DNA sequence: TGTGCCAGCAGGTCACTAGCGGGAAGTACCTACGAGCAGTACTTC. Translated, it gives CASRSLAGSTYEQYF.

Comment on this clone: The DNA is left out, because the CDR3 cannot be placed on it with certainty; the CDR3 is given as TCRdb lists it. The rearrangement links TRBV19 to TRBJ1-2; TRBD1 reflects the table's D call only, with no check against the DNA. The CDR3 totals 16 residues, both ends included. CDR1 is LNHDA, CDR2 SQIVND, per germline (reference sequence). CDR3 sequence reads: CASTSGTGALGYGYTF.

This rearrangement joins TRBV30 to TRBJ1-6, with TRBD1 identical over 7 bases. CDR1 and CDR2 from the germline V gene are GTSNPN and SVGIG (reference sequence). CDR3 length equals 17 residues. With 2 bases clipped from V and 8 bases from J, the junction kept 15 bases outside the gene matches. Written as DNA, the CDR3 is TGTGCCTGGAGTCCGGCCAGGGGGGCTGATTCATATTCACCCCTCCACTTT. It is translated as CAWSPARGADSYSPLHF. The full variable domain, its missing parts supplied by reference TRBV30 and TRBJ1-6, is SQTIHQWPATLVQPVGSPLSLECTVEGTSNPNLYWYRQAAGRGLQLLFYSVGIGQISSEVPQNLSASRPQDRQFILSSKKLLLSDSGFYLCAWSPARGADSYSPLHFGNGTRLTVT.

The rearrangement links TRBV5-4 to TRBJ2-1, with 8 bases identical to TRBD2. Germline V gives CDR1 SGHNT, CDR2 YYREEE (reference sequence). Losses at the gene ends were 4 bases for V and 0 bases for J; bases not matched to a gene: 9. This CDR3 has 17 residues. The CDR3 sequence: CASSKTLLAGSYNEQFF. The CDR3 region has the DNA TGTGCCAGCAGCAAAACCTTGCTAGCGGGCTCCTACAATGAGCAGTTCTTC.